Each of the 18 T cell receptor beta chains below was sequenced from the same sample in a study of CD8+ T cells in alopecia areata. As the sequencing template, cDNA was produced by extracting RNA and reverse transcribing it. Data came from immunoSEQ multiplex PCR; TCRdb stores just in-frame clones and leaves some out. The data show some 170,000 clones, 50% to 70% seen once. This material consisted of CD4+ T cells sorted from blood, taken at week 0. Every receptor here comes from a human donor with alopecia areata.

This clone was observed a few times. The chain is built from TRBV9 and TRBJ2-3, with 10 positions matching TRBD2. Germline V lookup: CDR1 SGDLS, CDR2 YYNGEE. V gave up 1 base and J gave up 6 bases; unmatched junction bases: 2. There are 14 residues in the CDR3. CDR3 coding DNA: TGTGCCAGCAGCGTACTAGCGGGGGAGGATACGCAGTATTTT. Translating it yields CASSVLAGEDTQYF.

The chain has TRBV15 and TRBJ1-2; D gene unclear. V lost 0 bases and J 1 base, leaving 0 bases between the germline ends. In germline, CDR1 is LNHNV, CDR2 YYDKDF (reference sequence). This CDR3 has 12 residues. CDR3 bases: TGTGCCACCAGCAGAGATAACTATGGCTACACCTTC. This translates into CATSRDNYGYTF.

CDR3 amino acids: CASSEGMDGVAKNIQYF. In nucleotides, the CDR3 is TGTGCCAGCAGTGAGGGAATGGACGGAGTAGCCAAAAACATTCAGTACTTC. This chain links TRBV25-1 with TRBJ2-4; D remains ambiguous. CDR1 MGHDK and CDR2 SYGVNS come from the germline V gene. The V end was cut by 3 bases, the J end by 0 bases, with 15 bases between. The CDR3 is 17 residues long.

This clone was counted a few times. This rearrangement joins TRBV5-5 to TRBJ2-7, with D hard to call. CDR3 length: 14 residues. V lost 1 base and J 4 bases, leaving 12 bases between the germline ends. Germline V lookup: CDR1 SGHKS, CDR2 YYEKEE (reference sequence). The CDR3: CASSLRLASYEQYF. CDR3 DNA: TGTGCCAGCAGCTTGCGGTTGGCCTCTTACGAGCAGTACTTC.

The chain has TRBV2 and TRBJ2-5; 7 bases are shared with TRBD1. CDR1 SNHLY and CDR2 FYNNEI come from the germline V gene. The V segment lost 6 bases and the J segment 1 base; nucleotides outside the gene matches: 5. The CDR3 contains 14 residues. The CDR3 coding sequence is TGTGCCAGCAGCGGGACAGTCGCCCAAGAGACCCAGTACTTC. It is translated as CASSGTVAQETQYF.

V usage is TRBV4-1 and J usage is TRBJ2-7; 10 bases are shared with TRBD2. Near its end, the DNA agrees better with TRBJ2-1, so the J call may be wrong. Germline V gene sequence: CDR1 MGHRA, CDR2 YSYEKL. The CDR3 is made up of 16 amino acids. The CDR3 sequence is CASSQGMGAGGNEQFF. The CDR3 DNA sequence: TGCGCCAGCAGCCAAGGGATGGGAGCGGGGGGGAATGAGCAGTTCTTC.

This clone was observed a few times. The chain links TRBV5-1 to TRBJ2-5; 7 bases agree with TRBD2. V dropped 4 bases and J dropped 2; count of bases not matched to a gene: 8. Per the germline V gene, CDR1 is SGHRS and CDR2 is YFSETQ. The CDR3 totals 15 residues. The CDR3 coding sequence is TGCGCCAGCAGCCTGCAAGCGGGGCAGCAAGAGACCCAGTACTTC. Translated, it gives CASSLQAGQQETQYF.

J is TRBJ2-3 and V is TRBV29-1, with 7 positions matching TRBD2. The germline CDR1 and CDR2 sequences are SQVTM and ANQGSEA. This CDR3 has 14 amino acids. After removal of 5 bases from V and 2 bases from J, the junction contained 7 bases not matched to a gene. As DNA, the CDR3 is TGCAGCGTTCTGACGGGGGGAATCACAGATACGCAGTATTTT. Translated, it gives CSVLTGGITDTQYF.

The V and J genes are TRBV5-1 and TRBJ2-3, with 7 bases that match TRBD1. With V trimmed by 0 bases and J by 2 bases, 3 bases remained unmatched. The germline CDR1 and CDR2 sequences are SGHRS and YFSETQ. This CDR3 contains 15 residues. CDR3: CASSLGDSSTDTQYF. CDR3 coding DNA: TGCGCCAGCAGCTTGGGGGACAGCTCCACAGATACGCAGTATTTT.

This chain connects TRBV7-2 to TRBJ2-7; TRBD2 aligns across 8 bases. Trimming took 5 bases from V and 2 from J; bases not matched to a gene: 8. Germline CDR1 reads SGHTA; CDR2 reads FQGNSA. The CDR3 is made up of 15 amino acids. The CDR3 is CASSLSGAGAYEQYF. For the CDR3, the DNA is TGTGCCAGCAGCCTCAGTGGAGCGGGAGCCTACGAGCAGTACTTC.

The CDR3 nucleotides read TGTGCCAGCTCACCACTCGACGAGCCCCGAGGCTACACCTTC. Residues: CASSPLDEPRGYTF. The V call is TRBV18, the J call TRBJ1-2; no definite D call. V was pared by 1 base and J by 8 bases, with 14 bases between. This CDR3 has 14 residues. Looked up from germline, CDR1 is KGHSH and CDR2 is LQKENI.

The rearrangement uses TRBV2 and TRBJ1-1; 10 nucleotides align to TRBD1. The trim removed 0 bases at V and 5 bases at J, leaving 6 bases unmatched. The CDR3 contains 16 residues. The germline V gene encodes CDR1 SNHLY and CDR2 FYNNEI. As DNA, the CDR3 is TGTGCCAGCAGTGAAGCGCTTAGGACAGGGGGAACTGAAGCTTTCTTT. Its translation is CASSEALRTGGTEAFF.

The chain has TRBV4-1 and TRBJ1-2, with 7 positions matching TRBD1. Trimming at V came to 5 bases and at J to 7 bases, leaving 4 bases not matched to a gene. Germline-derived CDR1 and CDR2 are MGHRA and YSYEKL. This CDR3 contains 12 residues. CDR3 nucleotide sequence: TGCGCCAGCAGCAACAGGGGTCGTGGCTACACCTTC. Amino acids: CASSNRGRGYTF.

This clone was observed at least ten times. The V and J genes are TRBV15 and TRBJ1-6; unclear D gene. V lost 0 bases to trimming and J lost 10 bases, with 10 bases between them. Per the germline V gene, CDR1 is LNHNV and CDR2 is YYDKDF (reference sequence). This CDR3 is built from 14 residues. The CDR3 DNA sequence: TGTGCCACCAGCAGAGATCAGAAGGGATCACCCCTCCACTTT. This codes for CATSRDQKGSPLHF.

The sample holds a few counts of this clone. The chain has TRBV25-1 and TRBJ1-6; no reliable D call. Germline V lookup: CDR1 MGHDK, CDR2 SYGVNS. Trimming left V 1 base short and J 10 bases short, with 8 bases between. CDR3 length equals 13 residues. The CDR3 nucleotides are TGTGCCAGCAGTGAATTCGGGGAATCACCCCTCCACTTT. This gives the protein CASSEFGESPLHF.

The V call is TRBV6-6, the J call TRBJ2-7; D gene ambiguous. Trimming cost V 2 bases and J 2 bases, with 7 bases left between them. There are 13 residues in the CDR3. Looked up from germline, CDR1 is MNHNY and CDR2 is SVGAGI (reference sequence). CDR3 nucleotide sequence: TGTGCCAGCAGTTACGAGGTGACCTACGAGCAGTACTTC. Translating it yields CASSYEVTYEQYF.

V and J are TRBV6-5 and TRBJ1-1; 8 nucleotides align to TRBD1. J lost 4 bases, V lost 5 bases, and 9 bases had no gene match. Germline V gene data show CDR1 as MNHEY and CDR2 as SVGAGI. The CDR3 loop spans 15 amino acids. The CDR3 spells CASSRTGPGGTEAFF. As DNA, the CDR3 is TGTGCCAGCAGTAGGACAGGGCCCGGGGGCACTGAAGCTTTCTTT.

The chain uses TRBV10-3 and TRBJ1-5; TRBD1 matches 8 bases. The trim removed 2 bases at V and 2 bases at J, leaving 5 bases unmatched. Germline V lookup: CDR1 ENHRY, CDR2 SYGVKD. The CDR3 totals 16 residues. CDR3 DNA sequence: TGTGCCATCAGTGAGGGACAGGGTCAGGGCAATCAGCCCCAGCATTTT. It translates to CAISEGQGQGNQPQHF.